This entry features one T cell receptor beta chain sequence. The antigen remains unidentified. This sample is drawn from a study of blood T cells in healthy people across ages. Study conclusions and caveats: Unsorted PBMCs ruled out conclusive naive versus antigen-experienced comparison. Roughly linear age-related decline in beta diversity appeared, significant by age around 38. When set beside aged donors, long-lived donors presented more naive CD4+ cells and higher diversity.

A J-beta primer mix and a sample-barcoded 5' primer were used in a second PCR of roughly 6 to 11 cycles. TCRdb itself ran the 5' RACE reads through MiXCR, one entry per CDR3 protein. The data hold some 860,000 distinct CDR3 sequences, with 56% observed a single time. The TCR was taken from a man aged 35 to 55 in good health. Sequenced material: blood.

The CDR3 protein is CASSYPDNKNIQYF. The CDR3 nucleotides read TGTGCCAGCAGTTACCCGGACAACAAAAACATTCAGTACTTC. The chain combines TRBV6-6 with TRBJ2-4; TRBD1 is a possible D gene (5 bases). Looked up from germline, CDR1 is MNHNY and CDR2 is SVGAGI (reference sequence). The V end lost 2 bases, the J end lost 3 bases, and 8 bases lay between the germline ends. This CDR3 is built from 14 residues.